The 8 T cell receptor beta chains below all came from one sample that was sequenced in a study of blood T cell repertoires in COVID-19. The data were produced by immunoSEQ multiplex PCR, yet TCRdb's version contains in-frame clones alone and is incomplete. The sample yields about 68,000 clones, 84% seen once. The sequenced sample consisted of peripheral blood. The receptors originated from a man aged 45-60 years with active COVID-19.

The chain couples TRBV5-5 to TRBJ1-1; possibly TRBD1 for D (5 bases). The CDR3 covers 13 residues. The ends were cut back, 2 bases at V and 5 bases at J, with 10 bases in the middle. Germline CDR1 and CDR2: SGHKS and YYEKEE (reference sequence). This chain's CDR3 is CASSLDRVTEAFF. Here the CDR3 DNA reads TGTGCCAGCAGCTTAGACAGAGTGACTGAAGCTTTCTTT.

This chain connects TRBV5-1 to TRBJ2-1; 8 nucleotides line up with TRBD2. CDR3 length: 14 residues. Germline CDR1 and CDR2: SGHRS and YFSETQ. The trim removed 10 bases at V and 5 bases at J, leaving 11 bases unmatched. The CDR3 nucleotides read TGCGCCTCTAACGGGAGGGCCCTTAACAATGAGCAGTTCTTC. This encodes CASNGRALNNEQFF.

This chain uses TRBV24-1 with TRBJ1-1, with D maybe TRBD1 (5 bases). Germline V gives CDR1 KGHDR, CDR2 SFDVKD. The CDR3 contains 11 residues. V was trimmed by 7 bases and J by 4 bases, leaving 6 bases between them. CDR3 sequence: CATRGGTEAFF. The DNA for the CDR3 is TGTGCCACCAGGGGGGGCACTGAAGCTTTCTTT.

This chain joins TRBV7-8 and TRBJ2-1, with D maybe TRBD1 (6 bases). Germline CDR1 and CDR2: SGHVS and FQNEAQ. Trimming pared 4 bases from V and 14 bases from J, leaving 21 bases between. The CDR3 runs to 14 residues. The DNA of the CDR3 is TGTGCCAGCAGCTCCCTAGACGGGAAGGGGGAGAAGTTCTTC. It yields the protein CASSSLDGKGEKFF.

The rearrangement links TRBV2 to TRBJ2-1, with 13 bases aligning to TRBD2. CDR3 length: 15 residues. The V and J ends lost 5 bases and 8 bases, in that order; junction bases with no gene match: 6. Germline-derived CDR1 and CDR2 are SNHLY and FYNNEI. The CDR3 DNA sequence: TGTGCCAGCAGTCGTACTAGCGGGGGGGGCCATGAGCAGTTCTTC. This encodes CASSRTSGGGHEQFF.

The genes are TRBV18 and TRBJ2-7; TRBD1 matches 9 bases. Germline lookup yields CDR1 KGHSH and CDR2 LQKENI. This CDR3 contains 15 residues. V trimming: 6 bases; J trimming: 2 bases; junction bases outside the gene matches: 8. The CDR3 sequence is CASSPGQGTTYEQYF. The CDR3 bases are TGTGCCAGCTCCCCCGGACAGGGGACCACCTACGAGCAGTACTTC.

The chain joins TRBV12-3 or TRBV12-4 to TRBJ1-5; a weak D match, TRBD1 (5 bases). The CDR3 covers 13 residues. V lost 1 base and J lost 7, with 8 bases in between. The CDR3 sequence is CASSLGRVQPQHF. In nucleotides, the CDR3 is TGTGCCAGCAGTTTAGGCAGGGTCCAGCCCCAGCATTTT.

This chain connects TRBV7-2 to TRBJ1-5, with D hard to call. This CDR3 comprises 15 residues. With 2 bases removed from V and 4 bases from J, the gap between germline ends came to 12 bases. The germline CDR1 and CDR2 sequences are SGHTA and FQGNSA. DNA for the CDR3: TGTGCCAGCAGCTTAAGAATCAGTCAGAATCAGCCCCAGCATTTT. Translating it yields CASSLRISQNQPQHF.